This TCR beta chain was identified during a study of metastatic and nonmetastatic thyroid tumors. Study in general: Blood and tumor or nodule tissue repertoires from malignant and benign thyroid patients were compared.

This clone was observed at least ten times. Before thyroid surgery, none of the patients had received any treatment. TCRdb re-called the PCR reads with MiXCR. Among around 20,000 clones, under 25% were seen once, and the ten largest hold about 15%. V was pared by 9 bases and J by 0 bases, with 5 bases between. Per the germline V gene, CDR1 is MNHEY and CDR2 is SVGEGT. This CDR3 spans 12 amino acids. V is TRBV6-2 or TRBV6-3 and J is TRBJ2-2; D uncertain. Sequencing was performed on tumor tissue. This clonotype was sampled from a female donor with papillary thyroid cancer or a benign thyroid nodule (not recorded which). Some clones in this sample may be carry-over from other donors' samples. In DNA, the CDR3 is TGTGCCAGTACCCCGAACACCGGGGAGCTGTTTTTT. This translates into CASTPNTGELFF.